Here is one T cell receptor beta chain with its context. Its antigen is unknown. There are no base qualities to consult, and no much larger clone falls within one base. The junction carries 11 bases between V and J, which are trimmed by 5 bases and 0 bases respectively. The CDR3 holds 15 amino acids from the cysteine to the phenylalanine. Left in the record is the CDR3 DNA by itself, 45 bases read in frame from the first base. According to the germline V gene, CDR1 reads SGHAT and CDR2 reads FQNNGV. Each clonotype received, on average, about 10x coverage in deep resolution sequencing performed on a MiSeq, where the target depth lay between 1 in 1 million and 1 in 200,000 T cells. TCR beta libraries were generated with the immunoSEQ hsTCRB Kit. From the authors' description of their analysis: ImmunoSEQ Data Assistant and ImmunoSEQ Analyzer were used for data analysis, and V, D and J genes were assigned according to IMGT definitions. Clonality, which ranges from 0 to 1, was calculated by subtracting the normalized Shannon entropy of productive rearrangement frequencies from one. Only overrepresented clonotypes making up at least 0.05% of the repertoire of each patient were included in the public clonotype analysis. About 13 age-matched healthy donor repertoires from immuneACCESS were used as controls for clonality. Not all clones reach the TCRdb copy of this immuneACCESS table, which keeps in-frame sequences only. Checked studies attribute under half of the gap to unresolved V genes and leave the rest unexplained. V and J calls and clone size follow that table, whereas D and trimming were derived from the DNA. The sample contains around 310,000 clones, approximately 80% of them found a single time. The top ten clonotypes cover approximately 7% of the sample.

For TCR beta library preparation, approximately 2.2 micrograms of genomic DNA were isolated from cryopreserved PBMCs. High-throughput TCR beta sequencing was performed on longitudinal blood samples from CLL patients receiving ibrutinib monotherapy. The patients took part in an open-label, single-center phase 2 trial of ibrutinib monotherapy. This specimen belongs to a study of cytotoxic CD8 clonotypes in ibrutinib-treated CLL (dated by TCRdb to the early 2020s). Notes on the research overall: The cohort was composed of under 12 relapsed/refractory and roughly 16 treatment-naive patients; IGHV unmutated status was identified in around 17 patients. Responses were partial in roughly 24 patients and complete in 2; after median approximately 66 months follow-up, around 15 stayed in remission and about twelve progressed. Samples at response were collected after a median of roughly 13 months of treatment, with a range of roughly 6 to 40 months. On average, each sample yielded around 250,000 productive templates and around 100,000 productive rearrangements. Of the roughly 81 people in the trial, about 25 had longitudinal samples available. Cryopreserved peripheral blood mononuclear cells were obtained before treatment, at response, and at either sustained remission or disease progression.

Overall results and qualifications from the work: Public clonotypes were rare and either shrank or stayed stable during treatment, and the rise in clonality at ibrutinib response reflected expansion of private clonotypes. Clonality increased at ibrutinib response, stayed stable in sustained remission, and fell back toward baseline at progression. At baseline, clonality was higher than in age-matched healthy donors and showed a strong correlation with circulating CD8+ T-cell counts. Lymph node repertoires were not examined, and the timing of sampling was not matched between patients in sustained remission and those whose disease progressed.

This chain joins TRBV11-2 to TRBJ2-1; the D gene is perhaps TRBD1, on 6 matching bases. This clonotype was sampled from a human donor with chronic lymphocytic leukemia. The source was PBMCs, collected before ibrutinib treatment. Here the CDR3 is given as CASSLQGSSYNEQFF. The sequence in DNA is TGTGCCAGCAGCCTACAGGGATCCTCCTACAATGAGCAGTTCTTC. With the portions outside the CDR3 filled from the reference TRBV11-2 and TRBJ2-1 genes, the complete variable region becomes EAGVAQSPRYKIIEKRQSVAFWCNPISGHATLYWYQQILGQGPKLLIQFQNNGVVDDSQLPKDRFSAERLKGVDSTLKIQPAKLEDSAVYLCASSLQGSSYNEQFFGPGTRLTVL.